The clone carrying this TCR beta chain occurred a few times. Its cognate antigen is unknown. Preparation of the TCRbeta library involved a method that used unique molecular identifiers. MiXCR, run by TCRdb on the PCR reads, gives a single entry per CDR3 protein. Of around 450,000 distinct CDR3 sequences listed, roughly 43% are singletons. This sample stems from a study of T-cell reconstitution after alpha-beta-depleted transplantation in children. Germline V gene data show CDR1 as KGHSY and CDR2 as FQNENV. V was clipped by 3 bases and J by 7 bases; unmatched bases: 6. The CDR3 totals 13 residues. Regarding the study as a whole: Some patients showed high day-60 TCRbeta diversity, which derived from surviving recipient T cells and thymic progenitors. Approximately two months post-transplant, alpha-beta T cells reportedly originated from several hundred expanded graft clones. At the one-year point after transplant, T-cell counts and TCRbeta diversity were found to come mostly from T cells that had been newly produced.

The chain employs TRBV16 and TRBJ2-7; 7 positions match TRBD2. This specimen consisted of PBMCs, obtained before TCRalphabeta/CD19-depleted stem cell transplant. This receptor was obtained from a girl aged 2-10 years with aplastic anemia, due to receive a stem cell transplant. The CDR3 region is CASSHGAGLEQYF. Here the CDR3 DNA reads TGTGCCAGCAGCCACGGCGCGGGACTAGAGCAGTACTTC.